The 8 T cell receptor beta chains given below trace back to one sample, sequenced in a study of OX40 agonist ivuxolimab in advanced cancers. Assay used: immunoSEQ multiplex PCR; TCRdb lists only in-frame clones, some missing. The sample has tens of thousands of clones; around 86% are singletons. Sequencing used CD4+ or CD8+ T cells sorted from blood, obtained in a trial of the OX40 agonist ivuxolimab. These receptors all come from an adult with an advanced solid tumor such as melanoma, head and neck, liver or kidney cancer.

The rearrangement joins TRBV29-1 to TRBJ2-2; D possibly matches TRBD1 or TRBD2 (5 bases each). CDR1 is SQVTM, CDR2 ANQGSEA, per germline. The V end lost 7 bases, the J end lost 0 bases, and 9 bases lay between the germline ends. This CDR3 region has 13 residues. CDR3 protein: CSGGTPNTGELFF. CDR3 nucleotide sequence: TGCAGCGGGGGGACCCCGAACACCGGGGAGCTGTTTTTT.

V gene TRBV4-3 combines with J gene TRBJ1-2; 8 nucleotides agree with TRBD1. This CDR3 comprises 18 residues. Germline CDR1 LGHNA, CDR2 YSLEER. V shed 2 bases, J shed 5 bases, and the junction held 16 bases outside the gene matches. As DNA, the CDR3 is TGCGCCAGCAGCCAAACCCCGGGACAGGCCTCGCTCTTTTATGGCTACACCTTC. Protein product: CASSQTPGQASLFYGYTF.

This chain connects TRBV5-4 to TRBJ2-7; D not resolved. Germline V gene sequence: CDR1 SGHNT, CDR2 YYREEE (reference sequence). The CDR3 spans 15 residues. Deletions cut 0 bases from V and 0 bases from J, with 10 bases between. CDR3 coding DNA: TGTGCCAGCAGCTTGGATGGAGTGGGCTCCTACGAGCAGTACTTC. Protein product: CASSLDGVGSYEQYF.

The rearrangement links TRBV6-1 to TRBJ2-5; TRBD1 matches at 8 bases. Germline CDR1 and CDR2: MNHNS and SASEGT. The CDR3 extends over 16 amino acids. J lost 5 bases, V lost 0 bases, and 8 bases had no gene match. In DNA, the CDR3 is TGTGCCAGCAGTGAAGCCCCAGGGGGCGGGTGGGAGACCCAGTACTTC. Protein product: CASSEAPGGGWETQYF.

This clone was observed a handful of times. The V call is TRBV4-2, the J call TRBJ1-2, with 11 bases identical to TRBD1. Germline CDR1 and CDR2: LGHNA and YNFKEQ. The CDR3 loop spans 16 amino acids. J lost 4 bases, V lost 0 bases, and 4 bases had no gene match. The CDR3 DNA sequence: TGTGCCAGCAGCCAAGATAGCGGGACAGGGGGCTATGGCTACACCTTC. This gives the protein CASSQDSGTGGYGYTF.

The gene calls are TRBV5-4 and TRBJ1-2; the match to TRBD1 covers 7 bases. V was pared by 5 bases and J by 2 bases, with 3 bases of the junction left unmatched. The V gene's germline CDR1 is SGHNT and CDR2 YYREEE (reference sequence). This CDR3 has 13 residues. CDR3 loop: CASRSGQNYGYTF. CDR3 in DNA: TGTGCCAGCAGGTCGGGACAGAACTATGGCTACACCTTC.

The V and J genes are TRBV9 and TRBJ2-5; 9 nucleotides line up with TRBD2. CDR3 size: 18 residues. V dropped 6 bases and J dropped 5; count of bases not matched to a gene: 20. Germline assignment: CDR1 SGDLS and CDR2 YYNGEE. CDR3: CASIPKGAGGPLRETQYF. The DNA for the CDR3 is TGTGCCAGCATCCCCAAAGGGGCGGGGGGGCCGTTAAGGGAGACCCAGTACTTC.

V usage is TRBV5-1 and J usage is TRBJ1-1; a weak D match, TRBD1 (5 bases). The ends were cut back, 4 bases at V and 7 bases at J, with 17 bases in the middle. CDR1 SGHRS and CDR2 YFSETQ come from the germline V gene. The CDR3 totals 14 residues. The CDR3 protein is CASSPGDSHLEAFF. The CDR3 nucleotides are TGCGCCAGCAGCCCGGGGGACTCCCATCTTGAAGCTTTCTTT. Based on the CDR3 plus reference TRBV5-1 and TRBJ1-1, the full variable domain is KAGVTQTPRYLIKTRGQQVTLSCSPISGHRSVSWYQQTPGQGLQFLFEYFSETQRNKGNFPGRFSGRQFSNSRSEMNVSTLELGDSALYLCASSPGDSHLEAFFGQGTRLTVV.